The entry below describes one T cell receptor beta chain. A second roughly 6 to 12 cycle PCR used barcoded and J-beta primers. Per-sample output comprised a minimum of 2.5 million paired-end reads containing CDR3. TCRdb re-analysed the 5' RACE reads in MiXCR, keeping a single row per CDR3 protein. The sample has 650,000 to 950,000 distinct CDR3 sequences, more than 40% seen once; the top ten hold roughly 19%. CDR3 length: 12 residues. V was clipped by 5 bases and J by 4 bases, with 11 bases between them. The germline V gene has CDR1 DFQATT and CDR2 SNEGSKA (reference sequence). This sample stems from a study of blood T cells in healthy people across ages.

The source of this sequence is a man aged 55 to 70 in good health. Sequenced: blood. The chain carries TRBV20-1 and TRBJ1-1; unclear D gene. The CDR3: CSAFSYTTEAFF. DNA for the CDR3: TGCAGTGCTTTTTCGTACACCACTGAAGCTTTCTTT.